The 16 T cell receptor beta chains listed next were all sequenced from one sample in a study of monozygotic twins with inflammatory bowel disease. From the 5' RACE reads, TCRdb lists one entry per CDR3 protein and no DNA. Here the sample table reports around 150,000 distinct CDR3 sequences. The specimen was blood. The receptor set was obtained from a human donor with ulcerative colitis or Crohn's disease, or a healthy co-twin of an affected twin (not recorded which).

The chain's CDR3 is CASSGLERETQYF. V usage is TRBV2 and J usage is TRBJ2-5; TCRdb's D call, TRBD2, is unchecked because there is no DNA. Germline V gene sequence: CDR1 SNHLY, CDR2 FYNNEI. The CDR3 runs 13 residues.

V and J are TRBV2 and TRBJ1-4; TCRdb designates TRBD1, a call that cannot be tested without DNA. The length of the CDR3 is 14 residues. Germline lookup yields CDR1 SNHLY and CDR2 FYNNEI. The CDR3 sequence: CASSDPVASEKLFF.

This rearrangement joins TRBV11-2 to TRBJ2-6. The CDR3 is made up of 17 amino acids. Germline loops: CDR1 SGHAT, CDR2 FQNNGV. CDR3 amino acids: CASSLPPGLSGANVLTF.

The chain carries TRBV6-6 and TRBJ1-5; absent DNA, TCRdb's TRBD1 call cannot be checked. The CDR3 is made up of 12 amino acids. Germline V gene sequence: CDR1 MNHNY, CDR2 SVGAGI (reference sequence). Here the CDR3 reads CATFLPGQPQHF.

The chain uses TRBV27 and TRBJ1-1; TCRdb designates TRBD1, a call that cannot be tested without DNA. Germline CDR1 is MNHEY and CDR2 is SMNVEV (reference sequence). This CDR3 is built from 14 residues. CDR3 in amino acids: CASSSPDRGLKAFF.

This chain joins TRBV4-3 and TRBJ1-1. This CDR3 spans 13 amino acids. Per germline, CDR1 LGHNA and CDR2 YSLEER. CDR3 amino acids: CASSRDRNTEAFF.

This chain joins TRBV19 and TRBJ2-1; there is no DNA to check the TCRdb D call of TRBD2. Per germline, CDR1 LNHDA and CDR2 SQIVND (reference sequence). The CDR3 contains 14 residues. This CDR3 is CASRRAGDFNEQFF.

This chain links TRBV6-1 with TRBJ1-6. This CDR3 is 13 amino acids long. Per the germline V gene, CDR1 is MNHNS and CDR2 is SASEGT. CDR3 residues: CASTSETRSPLHF.

The chain carries TRBV20-1 and TRBJ2-2; the D gene TCRdb calls, TRBD2, cannot be checked with no DNA. CDR1 and CDR2 from the germline V gene are DFQATT and SNEGSKA (reference sequence). The CDR3 is 17 amino acids. The CDR3 region is CSARGGKSGSLPGELFF.

This chain joins TRBV28 and TRBJ2-7. CDR3 length equals 14 residues. CDR1 is MDHEN, CDR2 SYDVKM, per germline. CDR3 residues: CASTRTGISYEQYF.

This chain uses TRBV5-1 with TRBJ2-3; TCRdb reports TRBD2, a call that lacks DNA to check it against. This CDR3 region has 16 residues. Germline V gene sequence: CDR1 SGHRS, CDR2 YFSETQ. CDR3 sequence reads: CASSLAASSWTDTQYF.

The genes are TRBV7-9 and TRBJ2-2; TCRdb proposes TRBD2, but this gene call is untestable without DNA. In germline, CDR1 is SEHNR, CDR2 FQNEAQ (reference sequence). The CDR3 is 17 residues long. The CDR3 sequence: CASSQRSGTLNTGELFF. The entire variable domain, with the rest obtained from reference TRBV7-9 and TRBJ2-2, is as follows: DTGVSQNPRHKITKRGQNVTFRCDPISEHNRLYWYRQTLGQGPEFLTYFQNEAQLEKSRLLSDRFSAERPKGSFSTLEIQRTEQGDSAMYLCASSQRSGTLNTGELFFGEGSRLTVL.

The gene calls are TRBV27 and TRBJ2-1; TCRdb outputs TRBD1, but without DNA this stays unchecked. Germline assignment: CDR1 MNHEY and CDR2 SMNVEV (reference sequence). The CDR3 runs 16 residues. CDR3 sequence reads: CASQTGGGGGYNEQFF.

The CDR3 sequence: CATSRGTGAYQETQYF. The chain has TRBV15 and TRBJ2-5; TCRdb reports TRBD1, a call that lacks DNA to check it against. This CDR3 region has 16 residues. The germline V gene has CDR1 LNHNV and CDR2 YYDKDF (reference sequence).

V and J are TRBV19 and TRBJ2-2; the D call of TRBD1 rests on TCRdb alone, since no DNA is present to check it. Germline assignment: CDR1 LNHDA and CDR2 SQIVND (reference sequence). There are 14 residues in the CDR3. CDR3 loop: CASSSYRETGELFF. The whole variable domain, remainder taken from reference TRBV19 and TRBJ2-2, is DGGITQSPKYLFRKEGQNVTLSCEQNLNHDAMYWYRQDPGQGLRLIYYSQIVNDFQKGDIAEGYSVSREKKESFPLTVTSAQKNPTAFYLCASSSYRETGELFFGEGSRLTVL.

This rearrangement joins TRBV12-5 to TRBJ2-1; the D call from TCRdb, TRBD2, cannot be confirmed without DNA. The CDR3 has 15 amino acids. Germline V gene data show CDR1 as LGHNT and CDR2 as FRNRAP. The CDR3 sequence is CASGPGTSSYNEQFF.